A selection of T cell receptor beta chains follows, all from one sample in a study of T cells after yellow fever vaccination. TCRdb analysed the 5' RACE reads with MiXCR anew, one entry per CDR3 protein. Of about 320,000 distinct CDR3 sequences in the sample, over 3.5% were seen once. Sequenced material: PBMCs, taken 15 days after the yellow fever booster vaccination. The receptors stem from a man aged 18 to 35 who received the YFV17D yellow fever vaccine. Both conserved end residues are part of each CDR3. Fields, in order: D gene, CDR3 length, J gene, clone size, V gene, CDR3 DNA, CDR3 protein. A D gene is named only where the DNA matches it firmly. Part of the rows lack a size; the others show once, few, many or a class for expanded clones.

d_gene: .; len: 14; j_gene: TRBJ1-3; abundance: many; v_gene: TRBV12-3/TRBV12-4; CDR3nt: TGTGCCAGCAGTGGCTGGACAGCTAGAAACACCATATATTTT; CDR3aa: CASSGWTARNTIYF
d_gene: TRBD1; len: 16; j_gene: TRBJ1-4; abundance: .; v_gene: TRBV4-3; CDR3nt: TGCGCCAGCAGCCAAGGGGACGGGACAGTAAATGAAAAACTGTTTTTT; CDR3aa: CASSQGDGTVNEKLFF
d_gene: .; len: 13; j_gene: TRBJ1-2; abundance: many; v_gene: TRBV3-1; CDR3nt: TGTGCCAGCCGGGGGGTGGCGGGCTATGGCTACACCTTC; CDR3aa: CASRGVAGYGYTF
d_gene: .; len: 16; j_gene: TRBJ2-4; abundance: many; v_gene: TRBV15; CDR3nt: TGTGCCACCAGCAGAGATGTGGGTCTAGCCAAAAACATTCAGTACTTC; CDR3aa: CATSRDVGLAKNIQYF
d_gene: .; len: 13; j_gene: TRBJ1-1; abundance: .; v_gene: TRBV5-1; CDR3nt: TGCGCCAGCAGCCGACAGCGCGGCACTGAAGCTTTCTTT; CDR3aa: CASSRQRGTEAFF
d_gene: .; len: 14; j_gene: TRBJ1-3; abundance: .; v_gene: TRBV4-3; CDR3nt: TGCGCCAGCAGCGGCTTCGACTCTGGAAACACCATATATTTT; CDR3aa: CASSGFDSGNTIYF
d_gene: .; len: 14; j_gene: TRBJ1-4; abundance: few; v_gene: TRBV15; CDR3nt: TGTGCCACCAGCAGCCGGGGGCCTAATGAAAAACTGTTTTTT; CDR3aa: CATSSRGPNEKLFF
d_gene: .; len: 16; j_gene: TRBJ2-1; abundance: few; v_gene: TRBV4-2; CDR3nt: TGTGCCAGCAGCCAAGAAGTCCCAGGGTTTTACCATGAGCAGTTCTTC; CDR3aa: CASSQEVPGFYHEQFF
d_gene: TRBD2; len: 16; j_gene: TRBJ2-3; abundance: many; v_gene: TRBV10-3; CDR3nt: TGTGCCATCAGTGACCCCGGGGCGGGGGATCTAGATACGCAGTATTTT; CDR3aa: CAISDPGAGDLDTQYF
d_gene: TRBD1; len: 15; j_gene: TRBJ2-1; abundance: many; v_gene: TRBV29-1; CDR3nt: TGCAGCGTGGACACAGACAGGGGACGGCGGAATGAGCAGTTCTTC; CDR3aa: CSVDTDRGRRNEQFF
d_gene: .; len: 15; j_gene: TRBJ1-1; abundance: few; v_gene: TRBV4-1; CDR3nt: TGCGCCAGCAGCACCCGGGACGGAGCGAACACTGAAGCTTTCTTT; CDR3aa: CASSTRDGANTEAFF
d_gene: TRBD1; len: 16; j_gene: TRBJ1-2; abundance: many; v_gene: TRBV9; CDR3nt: TGTGCCAGCAGCGATGGACAGGGGGCAAAACTGCATGGCTACACCTTC; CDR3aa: CASSDGQGAKLHGYTF
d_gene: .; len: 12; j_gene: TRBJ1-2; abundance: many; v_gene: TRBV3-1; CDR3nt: TGTGCCAGCAGCCAAAGTGGAAATGGCTACACCTTC; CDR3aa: CASSQSGNGYTF
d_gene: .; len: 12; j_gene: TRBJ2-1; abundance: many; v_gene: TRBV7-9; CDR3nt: TGTGCCAGCAGCCGCTCGGCCAATGAGCAGTTCTTC; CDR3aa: CASSRSANEQFF
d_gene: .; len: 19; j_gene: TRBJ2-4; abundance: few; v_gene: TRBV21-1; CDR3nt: TGTGCCAGCAGCAAACCCGGACAGAGGGAGGCCCTAGCCAAAAACATTCAGTACTTC; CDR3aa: CASSKPGQREALAKNIQYF
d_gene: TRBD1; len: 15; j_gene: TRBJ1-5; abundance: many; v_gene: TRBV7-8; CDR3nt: TGTGCCAGCAGCTCTCGACAGGGGAGCAATCAGCCCCAGCATTTT; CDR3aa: CASSSRQGSNQPQHF
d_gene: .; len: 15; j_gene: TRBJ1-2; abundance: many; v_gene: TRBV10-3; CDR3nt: TGTGCCATCAGTGTGGAAGGAAAGCCTAACTATGGCTACACCTTC; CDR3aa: CAISVEGKPNYGYTF
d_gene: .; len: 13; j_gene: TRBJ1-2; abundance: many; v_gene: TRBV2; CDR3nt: TGTGCCAGCAGAGGACAGCCCTACAATGGCTACACCTTC; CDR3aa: CASRGQPYNGYTF
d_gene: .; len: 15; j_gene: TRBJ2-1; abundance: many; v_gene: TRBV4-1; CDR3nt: TGCGCCAGCAGCCAAGACAGGGGTAAAAACAATGAGCAGTTCTTC; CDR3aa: CASSQDRGKNNEQFF
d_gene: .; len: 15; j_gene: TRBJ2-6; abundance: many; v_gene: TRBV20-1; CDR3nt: TGCAGTGCCCAGGTCCACCACTCTGGGGCCAACGTCCTGACTTTC; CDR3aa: CSAQVHHSGANVLTF
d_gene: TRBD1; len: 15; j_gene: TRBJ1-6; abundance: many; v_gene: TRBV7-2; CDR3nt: TGTGCCAGCAGCCCCCGTCAGGGGGGAAGTTCACCCCTCCACTTT; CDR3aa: CASSPRQGGSSPLHF
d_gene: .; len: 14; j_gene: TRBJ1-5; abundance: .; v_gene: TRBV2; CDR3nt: TGTGCCAGCGGGGAGTTAGGGCAGGATCAGCCCCAGCATTTT; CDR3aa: CASGELGQDQPQHF
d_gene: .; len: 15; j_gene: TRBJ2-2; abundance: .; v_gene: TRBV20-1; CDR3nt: TGCAGTGCTCAGACCGGGTCAGGGTATACCGGGGAGCTGTTTTTT; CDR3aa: CSAQTGSGYTGELFF
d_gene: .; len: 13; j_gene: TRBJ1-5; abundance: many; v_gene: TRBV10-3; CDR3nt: TGTGCCATCAGTGATGGCGGGGGTCAGCCCCAGCATTTT; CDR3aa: CAISDGGGQPQHF